This T cell receptor (beta chain) was identified in a study of T cell clonality in common variable immunodeficiency. Study-level points and caveats: Fewer deletions and N-nucleotide insertions were reportedly seen in common variable immunodeficiency TCR beta sequences.

This clone was seen repeatedly, ten times or more. Its antigen is as yet unknown. The CDR3 end is not reached by the read, which stops 3 residues before it; the germline J gene fills it in. J lost 3 bases, V lost 9 bases, and 3 bases had no gene match. The CDR3 sequence is 12 residues long. Looked up from germline, CDR1 is SGHTA and CDR2 is FQGNSA. Equal genomic DNA amounts from CVID and control samples were sequenced. Measured with immunoSEQ multiplex PCR; TCRdb has only the in-frame clones, and not every one. The counts give around 45,000 clones, none of them seen only once; 5% to 6.5% is held by the top ten. Donors gave roughly 4.5 to 8 ml heparinized peripheral whole blood.

Material: peripheral blood mononuclear cells. The V call is TRBV7-2, the J call TRBJ1-1; 8 nucleotides agree with TRBD1. The clonotype comes from a person aged 18-70 years in good health. The CDR3 protein is CARLGQDTEAFF. The part of the CDR3 DNA that was read is TGTGCCAGATTGGGACAGGACACTGAA.